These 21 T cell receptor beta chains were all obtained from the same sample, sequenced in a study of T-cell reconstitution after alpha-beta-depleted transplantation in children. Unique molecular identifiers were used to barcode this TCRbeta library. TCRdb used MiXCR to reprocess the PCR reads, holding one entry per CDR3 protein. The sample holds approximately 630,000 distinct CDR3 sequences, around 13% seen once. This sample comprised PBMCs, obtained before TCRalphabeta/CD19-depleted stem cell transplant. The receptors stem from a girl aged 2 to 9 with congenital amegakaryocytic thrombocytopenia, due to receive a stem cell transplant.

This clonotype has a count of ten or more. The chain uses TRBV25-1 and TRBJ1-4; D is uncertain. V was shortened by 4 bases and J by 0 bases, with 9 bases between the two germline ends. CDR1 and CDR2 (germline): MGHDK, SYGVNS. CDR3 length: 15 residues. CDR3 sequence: CASSGRIATNEKLFF. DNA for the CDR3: TGTGCCAGCAGTGGACGAATTGCAACTAATGAAAAACTGTTTTTT.

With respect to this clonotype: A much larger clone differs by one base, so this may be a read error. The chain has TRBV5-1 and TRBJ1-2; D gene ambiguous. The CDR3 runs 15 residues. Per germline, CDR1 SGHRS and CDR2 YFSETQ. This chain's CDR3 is CASSLEAGSLYGYPF. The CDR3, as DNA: TGCGCCAGCAGCCTGGAGGCAGGCTCCCTCTATGGCTACCCCTTC. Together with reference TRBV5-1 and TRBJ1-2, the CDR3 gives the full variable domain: KAGVTQTPRYLIKTRGQQVTLSCSPISGHRSVSWYQQTPGQGLQFLFEYFSETQRNKGNFPGRFSGRQFSNSRSEMNVSTLELGDSALYLCASSLEAGSLYGYPFGSGTRLTVV.

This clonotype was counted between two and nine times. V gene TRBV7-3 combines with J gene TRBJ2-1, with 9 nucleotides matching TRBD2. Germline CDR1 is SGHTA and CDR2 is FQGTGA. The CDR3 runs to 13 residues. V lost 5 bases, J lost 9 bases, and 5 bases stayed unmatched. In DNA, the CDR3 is TGTGCCAGCAGCGTCATAGCGGGAGCTGAGCAGTTCTTC. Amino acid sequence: CASSVIAGAEQFF.

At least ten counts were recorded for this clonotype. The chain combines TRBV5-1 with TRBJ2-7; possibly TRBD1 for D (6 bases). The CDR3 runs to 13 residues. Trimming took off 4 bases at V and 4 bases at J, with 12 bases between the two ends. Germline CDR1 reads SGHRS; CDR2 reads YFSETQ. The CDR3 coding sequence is TGCGCCAGCAGCAAACAGGGAGTATACGAGCAGTACTTC. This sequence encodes CASSKQGVYEQYF.

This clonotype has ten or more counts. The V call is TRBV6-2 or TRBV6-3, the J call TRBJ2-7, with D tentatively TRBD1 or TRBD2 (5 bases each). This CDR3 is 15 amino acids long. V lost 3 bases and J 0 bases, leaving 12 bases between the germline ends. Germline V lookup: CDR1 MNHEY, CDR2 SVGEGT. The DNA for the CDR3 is TGTGCCAGCAGTTATTACGGGACGAGCTCCTACGAGCAGTACTTC. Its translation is CASSYYGTSSYEQYF.

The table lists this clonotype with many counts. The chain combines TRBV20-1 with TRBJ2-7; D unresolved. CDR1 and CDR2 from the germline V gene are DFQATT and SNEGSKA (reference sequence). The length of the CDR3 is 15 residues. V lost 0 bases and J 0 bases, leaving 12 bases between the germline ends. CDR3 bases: TGCAGTGCTAGAGATAACGGTCAAAGCTCCTACGAGCAGTACTTC. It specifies CSARDNGQSSYEQYF.

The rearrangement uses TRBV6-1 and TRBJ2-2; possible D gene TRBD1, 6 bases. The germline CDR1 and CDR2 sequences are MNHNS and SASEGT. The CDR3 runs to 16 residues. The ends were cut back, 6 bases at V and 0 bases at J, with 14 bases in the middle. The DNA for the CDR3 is TGTGCCAGCAGCCGTGGACAGATCTCGAACACCGGGGAGCTGTTTTTT. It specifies CASSRGQISNTGELFF.

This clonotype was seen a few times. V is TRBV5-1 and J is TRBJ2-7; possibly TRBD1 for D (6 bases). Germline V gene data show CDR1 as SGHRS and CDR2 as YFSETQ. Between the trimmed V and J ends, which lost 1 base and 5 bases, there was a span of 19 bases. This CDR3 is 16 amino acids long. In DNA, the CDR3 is TGCGCCAGCAGCTTGCAAACGAACAGGGCTTGGGACGAGCAGTACTTC. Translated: CASSLQTNRAWDEQYF.

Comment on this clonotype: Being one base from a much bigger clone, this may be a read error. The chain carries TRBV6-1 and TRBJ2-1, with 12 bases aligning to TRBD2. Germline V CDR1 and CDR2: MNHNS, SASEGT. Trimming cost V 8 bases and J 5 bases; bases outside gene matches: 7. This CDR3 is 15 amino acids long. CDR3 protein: CASGRLAGVDNEQFF. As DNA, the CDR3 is TGTGCCAGCGGCCGACTAGCGGGAGTCGACAATGAGCAGTTCTTC.

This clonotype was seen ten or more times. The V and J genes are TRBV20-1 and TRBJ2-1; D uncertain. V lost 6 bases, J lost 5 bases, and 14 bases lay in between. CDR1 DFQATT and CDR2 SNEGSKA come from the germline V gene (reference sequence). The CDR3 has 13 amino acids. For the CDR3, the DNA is TGCAGTGCCCACCTCAATCCAGACAATGAGCAGTTCTTC. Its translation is CSAHLNPDNEQFF.

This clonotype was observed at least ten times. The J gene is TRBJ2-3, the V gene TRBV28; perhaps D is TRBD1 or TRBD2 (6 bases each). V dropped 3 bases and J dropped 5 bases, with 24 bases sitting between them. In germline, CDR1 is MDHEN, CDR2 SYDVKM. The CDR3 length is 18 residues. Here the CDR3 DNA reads TGTGCCAGCAGTTTGGACTTCAGGGGCGGGGCAGGCGGAGATACGCAGTATTTT. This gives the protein CASSLDFRGGAGGDTQYF.

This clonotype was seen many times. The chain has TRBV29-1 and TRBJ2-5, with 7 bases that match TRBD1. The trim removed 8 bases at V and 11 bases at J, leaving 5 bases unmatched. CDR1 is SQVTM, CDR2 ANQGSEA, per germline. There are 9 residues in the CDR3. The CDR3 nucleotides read TGCAGCTCCACGGGACAGCAGTACTTC. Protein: CSSTGQQYF.

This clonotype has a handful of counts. The CDR3 sequence is CASSPHEGGTPLHF. CDR3 DNA: TGTGCCAGCAGCCCCCACGAGGGAGGGACACCCCTCCACTTT. This rearrangement joins TRBV3-1 to TRBJ1-6; D call uncertain. With 4 bases removed from V and 11 bases from J, the gap between germline ends came to 15 bases. CDR1 and CDR2 from the germline V gene are LGHDT and YNNKEL (reference sequence). CDR3 length equals 14 residues.

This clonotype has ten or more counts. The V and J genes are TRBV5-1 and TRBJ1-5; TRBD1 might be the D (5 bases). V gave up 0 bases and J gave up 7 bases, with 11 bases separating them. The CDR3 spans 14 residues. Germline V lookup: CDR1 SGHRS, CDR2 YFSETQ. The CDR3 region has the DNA TGCGCCAGCAGCTTGGTCCAGGGAGGCCAGCCCCAGCATTTT. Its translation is CASSLVQGGQPQHF.

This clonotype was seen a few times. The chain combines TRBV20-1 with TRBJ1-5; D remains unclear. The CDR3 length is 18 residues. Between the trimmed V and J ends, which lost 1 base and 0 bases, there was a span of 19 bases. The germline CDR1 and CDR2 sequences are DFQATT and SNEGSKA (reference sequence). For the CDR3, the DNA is TGCAGTGCTAGAGCCGGCCGGTACGGTGGATATAGCAATCAGCCCCAGCATTTT. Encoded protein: CSARAGRYGGYSNQPQHF.

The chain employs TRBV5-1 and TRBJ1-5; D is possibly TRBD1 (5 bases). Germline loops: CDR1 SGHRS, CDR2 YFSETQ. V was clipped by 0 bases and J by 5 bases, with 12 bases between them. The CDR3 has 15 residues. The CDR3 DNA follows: TGCGCCAGCAGCTTGGCCTCAGGGTCTGATCAGCCCCAGCATTTT. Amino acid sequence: CASSLASGSDQPQHF.

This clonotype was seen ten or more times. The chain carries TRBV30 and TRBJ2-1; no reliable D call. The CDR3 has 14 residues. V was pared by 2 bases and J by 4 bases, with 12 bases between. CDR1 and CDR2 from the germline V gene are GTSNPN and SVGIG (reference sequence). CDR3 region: CAWSSSSLYNEQFF. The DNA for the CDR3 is TGTGCCTGGAGTTCCAGTAGTCTTTACAATGAGCAGTTCTTC. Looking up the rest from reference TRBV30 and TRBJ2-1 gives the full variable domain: SQTIHQWPATLVQPVGSPLSLECTVEGTSNPNLYWYRQAAGRGLQLLFYSVGIGQISSEVPQNLSASRPQDRQFILSSKKLLLSDSGFYLCAWSSSSLYNEQFFGPGTRLTVL.

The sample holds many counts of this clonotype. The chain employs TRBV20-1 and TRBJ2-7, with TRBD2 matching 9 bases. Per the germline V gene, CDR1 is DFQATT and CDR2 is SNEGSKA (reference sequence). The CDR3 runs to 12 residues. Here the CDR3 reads CSLRTSVYEQYF. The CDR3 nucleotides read TGCAGCTTACGGACTAGCGTCTACGAGCAGTACTTC.

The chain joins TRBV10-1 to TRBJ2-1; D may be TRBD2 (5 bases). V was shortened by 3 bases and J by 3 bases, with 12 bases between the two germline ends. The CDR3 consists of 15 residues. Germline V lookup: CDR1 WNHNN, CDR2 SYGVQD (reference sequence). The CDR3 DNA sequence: TGCGCCAGCAGTGACCATCGTAGCGACTACAATGAGCAGTTCTTC. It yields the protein CASSDHRSDYNEQFF.

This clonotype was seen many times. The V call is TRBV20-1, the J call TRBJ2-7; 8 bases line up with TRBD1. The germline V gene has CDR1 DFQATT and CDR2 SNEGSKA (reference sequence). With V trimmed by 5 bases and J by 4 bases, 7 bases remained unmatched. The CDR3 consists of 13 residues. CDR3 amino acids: CSAGQGSQYEQYF. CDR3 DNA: TGCAGTGCTGGACAGGGATCCCAGTACGAGCAGTACTTC.

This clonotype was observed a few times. DNA for the CDR3: TGTGCCACCAGCAGAGAGCAGGCGGACCTGAGAAATCAGCCCCAGCATTTT. This codes for CATSREQADLRNQPQHF. The chain recombines TRBV15 with TRBJ1-5; D remains ambiguous. Trimming took 0 bases from V and 4 from J, leaving 16 bases between them. Germline assignment: CDR1 LNHNV and CDR2 YYDKDF (reference sequence). This CDR3 is built from 17 residues.